A selection of T cell receptor beta chains follows, all from one sample in a study of technical replicates of blood from four donors. Method: immunoSEQ multiplex PCR; TCRdb's copy keeps in-frame clones and lacks some. The sample carries tens of thousands of clones, roughly nine tenths recorded once. Sample: PBMCs. Receptors were obtained from a human donor in good health. Some clones in this sample may be carry-over from other donors' samples. Each CDR3 is given with its conserved first and last residue. A D gene is named only where the DNA matches it firmly. Clone size is not always given. Where it is, it says once, few, many or a class for expanded clones.

d_gene	v_gene	j_gene	abundance	CDR3aa	CDR3nt
TRBD2	TRBV18	TRBJ2-3	-	CASSIEREPDTQYF	TGTGCCAGCTCAATAGAGCGGGAGCCAGATACGCAGTATTTT
-	TRBV30	TRBJ2-5	-	CAWSPRETQYF	TGTGCCTGGAGCCCGCGGGAGACCCAGTACTTC
TRBD1	TRBV7-8	TRBJ2-1	-	CASSPDRNEQFF	TGTGCCAGCAGCCCGGACAGGAATGAGCAGTTCTTC
-	TRBV21-1	TRBJ2-5	-	CASSPRARGKQETQYF	TGTGCCAGCAGCCCGAGGGCCAGGGGGAAGCAAGAGACCCAGTACTTC
TRBD1	TRBV7-6	TRBJ1-6	-	CASSARTGNSPLHF	TGTGCCAGCAGCGCCCGGACAGGGAACTCACCCCTCCACTTT
TRBD2	TRBV27	TRBJ2-3	-	CASSTGLAGGLDTQYF	TGTGCCAGCAGTACGGGACTAGCGGGGGGGCTAGATACGCAGTATTTT
-	TRBV11-3	TRBJ1-5	-	CASLWRGLNQPQHF	TGTGCCAGCTTGTGGAGGGGCCTAAATCAGCCCCAGCATTTT
TRBD2	TRBV6-1	TRBJ2-7	-	CASSGGASGPSYEQYF	TGTGCCAGCAGTGGTGGCGCTAGCGGGCCTTCCTACGAGCAGTACTTC
-	TRBV6-5	TRBJ2-2	-	CASSFGVTGELFF	TGTGCCAGCAGTTTCGGAGTCACCGGGGAGCTGTTTTTT
TRBD2	TRBV9	TRBJ2-1	once	CASSASGGDYNEQFF	TGTGCCAGCAGCGCTAGCGGGGGGGATTACAATGAGCAGTTCTTC